This TCR beta chain derives from a study of human T cells and chemical hapten exposure. The time point was: patch test 1, 2 weeks after DPC sensitization. Described treatment: therapeutic diphenylcyclopropenone sensitization with weekly scalp DPC. Donors were 18 to 70-year-old alopecia patients suitable for DPC. This clonotype showed up many times. CDR3 length: 15 amino acids. V gave up 0 bases and J gave up 4 bases, with 12 bases separating them. Germline V gene sequence: CDR1 SGHNT, CDR2 YYREEE (reference sequence). TCRdb redid the calling of the RACE reads with MiXCR, one entry per CDR3 protein. This table holds tens of thousands of distinct CDR3 sequences, about 10% found once.

The sample was whole blood, taken in connection with sensitization to the hapten diphenylcyclopropenone (DPC). The source is a man in his forties with alopecia areata. Some clones in this sample may be carry-over from other donors' samples. V usage is TRBV5-4 and J usage is TRBJ2-3, with D perhaps matching TRBD1 or TRBD2 (6 bases each). As DNA, the CDR3 is TGTGCCAGCAGCTTGGATCCGGGGGCGGCAGATACGCAGTATTTT. Amino acids: CASSLDPGAADTQYF.